Sequencing of this T cell receptor (beta chain) was carried out in a study of cytomegalovirus exposure and HLA in healthy donors. Vbeta (60) and Jbeta (13) primers were used in the PCR. The repertoire was sequenced with immunoSEQ multiplex PCR; TCRdb's copy has only in-frame clones and lacks some. The table lists around 100,000 clones, around 70% of them singletons, with 4.8% in the top ten. Concerning this clone: Antigen: not known.

The CDR3 has 14 residues. Looked up from germline, CDR1 is LGHNA and CDR2 is YSLEER. V was clipped by 0 bases and J by 1 base, with 6 bases between them. Study conclusions and caveats: Common viral pathogens (according to a later analysis) appeared linked to several of the most significant clusters.

The clonotype originates from a young man in good health and CMV-seropositive. The chain employs TRBV4-3 and TRBJ1-2, with unresolved D. Sequences were obtained from PBMCs. CDR3 loop: CASSQDSSNYGYTF. The CDR3 DNA reads as TGCGCCAGCAGCCAAGATTCGAGTAACTATGGCTACACCTTC.